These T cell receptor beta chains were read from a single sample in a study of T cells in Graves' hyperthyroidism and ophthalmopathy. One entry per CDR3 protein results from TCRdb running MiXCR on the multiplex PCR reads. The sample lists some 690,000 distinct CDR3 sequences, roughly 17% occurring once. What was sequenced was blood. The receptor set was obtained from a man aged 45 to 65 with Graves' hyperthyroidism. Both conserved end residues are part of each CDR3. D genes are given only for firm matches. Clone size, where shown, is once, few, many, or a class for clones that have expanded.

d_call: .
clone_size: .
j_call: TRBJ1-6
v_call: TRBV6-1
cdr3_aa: CASSEGAFLGSPLHF
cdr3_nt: TGTGCCAGCAGTGAAGGAGCATTTCTCGGCTCACCCCTCCACTTT

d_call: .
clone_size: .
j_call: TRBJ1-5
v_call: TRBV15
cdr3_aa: CATSRDMNNQPQHF
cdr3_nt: TGTGCCACCAGCAGAGATATGAACAATCAGCCCCAGCATTTT

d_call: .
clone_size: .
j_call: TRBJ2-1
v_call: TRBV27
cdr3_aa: CASSNRRDGNEQFF
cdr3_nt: TGTGCCAGCAGCAACCGGCGGGACGGTAATGAGCAGTTCTTC

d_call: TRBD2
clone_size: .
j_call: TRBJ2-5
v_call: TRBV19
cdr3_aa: CASSTSSGSPQETQYF
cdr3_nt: TGTGCCAGTAGTACCTCTAGCGGGAGTCCCCAAGAGACCCAGTACTTC

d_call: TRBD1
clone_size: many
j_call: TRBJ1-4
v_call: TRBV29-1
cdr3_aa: CSAKTGGANEKLFF
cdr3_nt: TGCAGCGCGAAAACAGGGGGCGCTAATGAAAAACTGTTTTTT

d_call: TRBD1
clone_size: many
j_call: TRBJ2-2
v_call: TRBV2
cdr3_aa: CASRTGQAGTGELFF
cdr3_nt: TGTGCCAGCAGAACGGGACAGGCAGGTACCGGGGAGCTGTTTTTT

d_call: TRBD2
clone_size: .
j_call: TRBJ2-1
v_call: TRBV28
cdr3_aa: CASSSQAGRASYNEQFF
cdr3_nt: TGTGCCAGCAGTTCCCAAGCGGGGAGGGCCTCCTACAATGAGCAGTTCTTC

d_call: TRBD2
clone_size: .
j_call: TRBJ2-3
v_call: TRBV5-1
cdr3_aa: CASSPRLATDTQYF
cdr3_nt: TGTGCCAGCAGCCCCCGACTAGCCACAGATACGCAGTATTTT

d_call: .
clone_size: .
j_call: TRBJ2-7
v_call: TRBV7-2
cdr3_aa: CASSSYGNEQYF
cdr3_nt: TGTGCCAGCAGCTCTTATGGGAACGAGCAGTACTTC

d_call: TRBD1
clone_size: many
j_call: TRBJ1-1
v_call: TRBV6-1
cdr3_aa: CASSYRDRGREAFF
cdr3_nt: TGTGCCAGCAGTTACCGGGACAGGGGTCGGGAAGCTTTCTTT

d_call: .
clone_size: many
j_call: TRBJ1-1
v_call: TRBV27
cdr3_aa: CASSFGLRGGTEAFF
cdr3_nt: TGTGCCAGCAGTTTCGGGTTACGGGGAGGAACTGAAGCTTTCTTT

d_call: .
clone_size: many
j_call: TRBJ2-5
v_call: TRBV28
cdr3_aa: CASSLSPGQETQYF
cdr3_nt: TGTGCCAGCAGTTTATCCCCGGGGCAAGAGACCCAGTACTTC

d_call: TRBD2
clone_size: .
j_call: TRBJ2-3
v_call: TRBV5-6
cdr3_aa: CASSLSARLAGGSTDTQYF
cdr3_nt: TGTGCCAGCAGCTTGAGTGCTCGGCTAGCGGGAGGTAGCACAGATACGCAGTATTTT

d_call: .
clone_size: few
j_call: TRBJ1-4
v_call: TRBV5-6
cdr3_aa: CASRTRPSEKLFF
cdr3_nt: TGTGCCAGCAGGACCAGACCTAGTGAAAAACTGTTTTTT

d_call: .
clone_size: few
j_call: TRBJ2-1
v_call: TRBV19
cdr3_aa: CASSIDFSSYNEQFF
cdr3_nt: TGTGCCAGTAGTATAGACTTTAGCTCCTACAATGAGCAGTTCTTC

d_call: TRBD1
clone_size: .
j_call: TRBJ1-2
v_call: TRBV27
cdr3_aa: CASSSFGTDFYGYTF
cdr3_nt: TGTGCCAGCAGTTCATTCGGGACAGACTTCTATGGCTACACCTTC

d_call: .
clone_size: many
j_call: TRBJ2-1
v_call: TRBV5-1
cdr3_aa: CASSLAVSGLNNEQFF
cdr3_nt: TGCGCCAGCAGCTTGGCCGTGTCAGGGTTGAACAATGAGCAGTTCTTC

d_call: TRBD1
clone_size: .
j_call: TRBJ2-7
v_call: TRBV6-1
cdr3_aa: CASSRTGQKGEQYF
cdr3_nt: TGTGCCAGTTCCCGGACAGGGCAGAAGGGCGAGCAGTACTTC

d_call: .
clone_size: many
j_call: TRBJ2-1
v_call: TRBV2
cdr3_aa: CASSVGEYYNEQFF
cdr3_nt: TGTGCCAGCAGTGTGGGGGAGTACTACAATGAGCAGTTCTTC

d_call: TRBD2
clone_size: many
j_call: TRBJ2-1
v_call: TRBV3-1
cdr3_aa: CASRVTSGYNEQFF
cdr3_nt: TGTGCCAGCAGAGTCACTAGCGGCTACAATGAGCAGTTCTTC

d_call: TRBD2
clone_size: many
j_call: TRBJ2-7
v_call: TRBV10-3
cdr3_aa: CAISGGGSSYEQYF
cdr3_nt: TGTGCCATCAGTGGTGGCGGGAGCTCCTACGAGCAGTACTTC

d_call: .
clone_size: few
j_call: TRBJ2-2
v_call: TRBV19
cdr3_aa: CASSWLPSATGELFF
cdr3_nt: TGTGCCAGTAGTTGGTTACCTAGCGCCACCGGGGAGCTGTTTTTT

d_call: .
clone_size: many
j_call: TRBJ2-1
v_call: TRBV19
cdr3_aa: CASSPGTRLPLSSYNEQFF
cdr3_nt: TGTGCCAGTAGTCCTGGGACACGGCTCCCGTTAAGCTCCTACAATGAGCAGTTCTTC

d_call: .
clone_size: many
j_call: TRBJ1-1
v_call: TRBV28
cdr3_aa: CASRINTEAFF
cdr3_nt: TGTGCCAGCAGAATTAACACTGAAGCTTTCTTT

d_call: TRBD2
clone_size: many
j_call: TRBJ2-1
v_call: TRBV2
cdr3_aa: CASLGRRERVDEQFF
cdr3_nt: TGTGCCAGCCTTGGTCGGCGGGAGAGGGTCGATGAGCAGTTCTTC

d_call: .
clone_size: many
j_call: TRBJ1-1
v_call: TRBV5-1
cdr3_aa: CASSFTPNTEAFF
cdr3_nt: TGCGCCAGCAGCTTTACACCGAACACTGAAGCTTTCTTT

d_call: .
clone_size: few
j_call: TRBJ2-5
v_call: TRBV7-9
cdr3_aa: CASSLDLTAEDF
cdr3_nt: TGTGCCAGCAGCTTAGACTTGACGGCCGAGGACTTC

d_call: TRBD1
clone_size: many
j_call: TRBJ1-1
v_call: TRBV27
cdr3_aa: CASRLTGGLDTEAFF
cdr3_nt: TGTGCCAGCAGGCTAACAGGGGGCCTCGACACTGAAGCTTTCTTT

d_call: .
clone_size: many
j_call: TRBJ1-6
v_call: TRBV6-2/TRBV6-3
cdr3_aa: CASRTDSRGEGSPLHF
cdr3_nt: TGTGCCAGCAGGACAGATTCAAGGGGGGAAGGATCACCCCTCCACTTT

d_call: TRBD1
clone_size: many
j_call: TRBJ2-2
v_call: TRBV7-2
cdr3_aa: CASSSGQGGSRGELFF
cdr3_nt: TGTGCCAGCAGCTCGGGACAGGGAGGATCAAGGGGGGAGCTGTTTTTT

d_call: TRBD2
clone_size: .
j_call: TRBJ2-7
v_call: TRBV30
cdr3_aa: CAWQTSGRYEQYF
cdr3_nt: TGTGCCTGGCAGACTAGCGGGAGGTACGAGCAGTACTTC

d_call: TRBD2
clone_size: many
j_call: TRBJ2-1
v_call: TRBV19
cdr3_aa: CASSMLAGVGVDEQFF
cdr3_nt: TGTGCCAGTAGTATGCTAGCGGGAGTAGGTGTGGATGAGCAGTTCTTC

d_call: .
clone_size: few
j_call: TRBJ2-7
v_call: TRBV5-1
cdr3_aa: CASSLALQNYEQYF
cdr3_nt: TGCGCCAGCAGCTTGGCCTTACAGAACTACGAGCAGTACTTC

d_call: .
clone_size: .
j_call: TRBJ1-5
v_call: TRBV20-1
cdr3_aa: CSAKGDFNQPQHF
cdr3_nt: TGCAGTGCCAAGGGGGACTTCAATCAGCCCCAGCATTTT

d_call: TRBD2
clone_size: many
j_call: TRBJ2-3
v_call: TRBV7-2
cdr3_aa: CASSLTGTSGSPDTQYF
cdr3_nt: TGTGCCAGCAGCCTTACCGGGACTAGCGGGAGCCCAGATACGCAGTATTTT

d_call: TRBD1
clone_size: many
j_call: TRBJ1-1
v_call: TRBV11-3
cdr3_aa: CASSSGDRQAEAFF
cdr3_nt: TGTGCCAGCAGCAGCGGGGACAGACAGGCTGAAGCTTTCTTT

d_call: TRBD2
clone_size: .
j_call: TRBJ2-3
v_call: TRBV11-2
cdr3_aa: CASSLMSGGPLDTQYF
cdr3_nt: TGTGCCAGCAGCCTAATGAGCGGGGGGCCCCTTGATACGCAGTATTTT

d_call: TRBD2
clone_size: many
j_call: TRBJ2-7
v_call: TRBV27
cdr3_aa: CASNLRGTSGMYEQYF
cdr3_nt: TGTGCCAGCAACCTAAGAGGGACTAGCGGGATGTACGAGCAGTACTTC

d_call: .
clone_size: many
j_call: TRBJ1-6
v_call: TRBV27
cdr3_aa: CASWASSYNSPLHF
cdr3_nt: TGTGCCAGCTGGGCTAGCTCCTATAATTCACCCCTCCACTTT

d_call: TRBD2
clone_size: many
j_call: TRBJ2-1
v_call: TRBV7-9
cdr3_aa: CASSLPPRLAGHRNEQFF
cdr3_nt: TGTGCCAGCAGCTTACCACCCCGACTAGCGGGGCATCGGAATGAGCAGTTCTTC

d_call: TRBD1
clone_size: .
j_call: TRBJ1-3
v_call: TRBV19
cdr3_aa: CASSIGQAGNTIYF
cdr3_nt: TGTGCCAGTAGTATCGGACAGGCTGGAAACACCATATATTTT